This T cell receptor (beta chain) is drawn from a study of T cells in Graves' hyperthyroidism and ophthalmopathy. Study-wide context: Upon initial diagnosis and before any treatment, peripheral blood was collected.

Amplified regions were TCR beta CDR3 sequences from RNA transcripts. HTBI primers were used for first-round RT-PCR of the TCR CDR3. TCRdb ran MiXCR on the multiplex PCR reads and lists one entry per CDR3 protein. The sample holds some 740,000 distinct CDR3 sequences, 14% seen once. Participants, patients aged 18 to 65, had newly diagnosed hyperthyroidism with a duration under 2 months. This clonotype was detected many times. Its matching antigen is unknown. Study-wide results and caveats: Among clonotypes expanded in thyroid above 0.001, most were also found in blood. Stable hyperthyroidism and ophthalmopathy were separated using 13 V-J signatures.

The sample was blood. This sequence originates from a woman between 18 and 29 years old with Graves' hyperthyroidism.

CDR3 loop: CAISEADTEAFF. The CDR3 DNA reads as TGTGCCATCAGTGAGGCGGACACTGAAGCTTTCTTT. The rearrangement uses TRBV10-3 and TRBJ1-1; D gene unclear. Germline V gene lookup returns CDR1 ENHRY and CDR2 SYGVKD. The ends were cut back, 2 bases at V and 3 bases at J, with 4 bases in the middle. The CDR3 loop spans 12 amino acids.